Listed here are 21 T cell receptor beta chains from one sample, sequenced in a study of T cells in Graves' hyperthyroidism and ophthalmopathy. Using RNA transcripts as the source, TCR beta CDR3 regions were amplified. The TCR CDR3 first-round RT-PCR relied on the HTBI primer set. Each CDR3 protein is one row after TCRdb ran MiXCR on the multiplex PCR reads. The repertoire holds 250,000 or so distinct CDR3 sequences, with 13% to 15% as singletons. Input material: blood. The receptors shown here come from a woman aged 45 to 65 with Graves' hyperthyroidism that later progressed to Graves' ophthalmopathy.

As concerns this clonotype: Compared with germline, one end of the junction differs, possibly owing to a read error. The chain employs TRBV7-7 and TRBJ2-2, with 7 bases that match TRBD1. The CDR3 length is 14 residues. Germline CDR1 is SSHAT and CDR2 is FNYEAQ (reference sequence). The CDR3 spells CASSSTGLDGELFF. DNA of the CDR3: TGTGCTAGCAGCTCGACAGGGCTCGACGGGGAGCTGTTTTTT. The variable domain in full, completed from reference TRBV7-7 and TRBJ2-2, reads GAGVSQSPRYKVTKRGQDVTLRCDPISSHATLYWYQQALGQGPEFLTYFNYEAQPDKSGLPSDRFSAERPEGSISTLTIQRTEQRDSAMYRCASSSTGLDGELFFGEGSRLTVL.

This clonotype came up many times. This rearrangement joins TRBV18 to TRBJ2-1; no reliable D call. The germline V and J ends were trimmed by 2 bases and 0 bases, with 5 bases remaining between them. Germline-derived CDR1 and CDR2 are KGHSH and LQKENI. This CDR3 has 14 residues. The CDR3 loop is CASSPALSYNEQFF. In DNA, the CDR3 is TGTGCCAGCTCACCAGCCCTCTCCTACAATGAGCAGTTCTTC.

The chain employs TRBV6-1 and TRBJ1-1; no clear D gene. CDR3 length: 15 residues. Germline CDR1 MNHNS, CDR2 SASEGT. Trimming took off 5 bases at V and 1 base at J, with 14 bases between the two ends. CDR3 loop: CASSQYYPPNTEAFF. In DNA, the CDR3 is TGTGCCAGCAGTCAGTATTATCCTCCGAACACTGAAGCTTTCTTT.

This clonotype was recorded a few times. This CDR3 reads CASSSMTVNTEAFF. CDR3 coding DNA: TGTGCCAGTAGTAGCATGACAGTGAACACTGAAGCTTTCTTT. The chain recombines TRBV19 with TRBJ1-1, with TRBD1 as a possible D gene (5 bases). The germline V gene encodes CDR1 LNHDA and CDR2 SQIVND (reference sequence). Trimming pared 4 bases from V and 0 bases from J, leaving 9 bases between. CDR3 length equals 14 residues.

In this sample, this clonotype turned up a few times. The V call is TRBV19, the J call TRBJ2-1, with D maybe TRBD1 (5 bases). CDR1 and CDR2 from the germline V gene are LNHDA and SQIVND (reference sequence). With 4 bases removed from V and 7 bases from J, the gap between germline ends came to 20 bases. The CDR3 has 16 amino acids. CDR3 region: CASSTHTPKGRNEQFF. CDR3 nucleotide sequence: TGTGCCAGTAGTACCCATACCCCTAAGGGGCGGAATGAGCAGTTCTTC.

This clonotype was picked up many times. The V gene is TRBV27, the J gene TRBJ2-3, with D possibly matching TRBD1 (6 bases). The CDR3 is made up of 15 amino acids. The V end was cut by 6 bases, the J end by 2 bases, with 15 bases between. In germline, CDR1 is MNHEY, CDR2 SMNVEV (reference sequence). The CDR3 sequence: CASSPTGSDTDTQYF. The CDR3, as DNA: TGTGCCAGCAGCCCTACAGGGAGTGACACAGATACGCAGTATTTT.

This clonotype was picked up many times. The rearrangement joins TRBV5-1 to TRBJ1-1; possibly TRBD1 for D (5 bases). Trimming removed 4 bases at V and 0 bases at J, with 10 bases between. The CDR3 totals 14 residues. Germline CDR1 SGHRS, CDR2 YFSETQ. In nucleotides, the CDR3 is TGCGCCAGCAGCCCCGAGACAGTGAACACTGAAGCTTTCTTT. Translating gives CASSPETVNTEAFF.

A word on this clonotype: Given a much more abundant clone one base away, this may be a read error. This rearrangement joins TRBV27 to TRBJ2-7, with TRBD2 matching 15 bases. Germline-derived CDR1 and CDR2 are MNHEY and SMNVEV (reference sequence). The CDR3 has 23 amino acids. The CDR3 sequence: CASSFTTGTAGWTSGRGTYGQYF. The CDR3 region has the DNA TGTGCCAGCAGTTTCACCACCGGGACAGCGGGCTGGACTAGCGGGAGGGGAACCTACGGGCAGTACTTC.

There are many counts of this clonotype. The chain carries TRBV29-1 and TRBJ2-1, with 11 nucleotides matching TRBD2. V was clipped by 0 bases and J by 0 bases; unmatched bases: 25. In germline, CDR1 is SQVTM, CDR2 ANQGSEA. The CDR3 is 24 residues long. The CDR3 DNA reads TGCAGCGTTGAAGATCCTATTGGCCCCGAAACACGAACTAGCGGGAGATACTCCTACAATGAGCAGTTCTTC. This encodes CSVEDPIGPETRTSGRYSYNEQFF.

This chain links TRBV11-2 with TRBJ1-1, with D unresolved. CDR3 length: 16 residues. CDR1 and CDR2 from the germline V gene are SGHAT and FQNNGV. Between the trimmed V and J ends, which lost 2 bases and 0 bases, there was a span of 13 bases. The CDR3, as DNA: TGTGCCAGCAGCTTACGCCGACTCGGTTTGAACACTGAAGCTTTCTTT. Its translation: CASSLRRLGLNTEAFF.

The table lists this clonotype with many counts. J is TRBJ1-4 and V is TRBV18, with 8 bases lining up with TRBD1. CDR1 and CDR2 (germline): KGHSH, LQKENI. This CDR3 contains 13 residues. J was trimmed by 10 bases and V by 4 bases; bases with no gene match: 5. The CDR3 spells CASSLAGGGKLFF. Here the CDR3 DNA reads TGTGCCAGCTCACTTGCAGGGGGCGGAAAACTGTTTTTT. Full variable domain (remainder filled in from reference TRBV18 and TRBJ1-4): NAGVMQNPRHLVRRRGQEARLRCSPMKGHSHVYWYRQLPEEGLKFMVYLQKENIIDESGMPKERFSAEFPKEGPSILRIQQVVRGDSAAYFCASSLAGGGKLFFGSGTQLSVL.

In its sample, this clonotype was seen a few times. V gene TRBV28 combines with J gene TRBJ1-4; D remains ambiguous. Germline CDR1 MDHEN, CDR2 SYDVKM. With 4 bases removed from V and 5 bases from J, the gap between germline ends came to 14 bases. The CDR3 loop spans 15 amino acids. The CDR3 nucleotides are TGTGCCAGCAGTTCCTTCGGCAGGATAAATGAAAAACTGTTTTTT. Protein sequence: CASSSFGRINEKLFF.

This clonotype came up many times. The chain combines TRBV12-3 or TRBV12-4 with TRBJ2-2; 9 bases match TRBD1. The CDR3 has 15 residues. The trim removed 5 bases at V and 9 bases at J, leaving 10 bases unmatched. CDR3 sequence: CASSPAGQGTRELFF. The CDR3 region has the DNA TGTGCCAGCAGTCCGGCAGGACAGGGGACGCGGGAGCTGTTTTTT.

This clonotype was counted at least ten times. This chain connects TRBV20-1 to TRBJ2-5, with D possibly matching TRBD2 (6 bases). The CDR3 has 15 residues. Germline assignment: CDR1 DFQATT and CDR2 SNEGSKA (reference sequence). V gave up 6 bases and J gave up 2 bases, with 19 bases separating them. In DNA form, the CDR3 reads TGCAGTGCGCCACCTGGTTCAGGGAGGCAAGAGACCCAGTACTTC. Amino acids: CSAPPGSGRQETQYF.

This clonotype was recorded at least ten times. V gene TRBV7-2 combines with J gene TRBJ1-1; 10 bases agree with TRBD1. The trim removed 2 bases at V and 3 bases at J, leaving 3 bases unmatched. There are 15 residues in the CDR3. Per the germline V gene, CDR1 is SGHTA and CDR2 is FQGNSA. CDR3 sequence reads: CASSLSGTGDTEAFF. In DNA, the CDR3 is TGTGCCAGCAGCTTATCCGGGACAGGGGACACTGAAGCTTTCTTT.

This clonotype has at least ten counts. The rearrangement links TRBV12-3 or TRBV12-4 to TRBJ2-2; D not certain. V lost 6 bases, J lost 7 bases, and 12 bases lay in between. The CDR3 sequence is 13 residues long. The CDR3 DNA follows: TGTGCCAGCAGCCCCATTCGGATCGGGGAGCTGTTTTTT. Its translation: CASSPIRIGELFF.

This clonotype was seen more than once but under ten times. This chain uses TRBV30 with TRBJ2-5; the match to TRBD2 covers 7 bases. The germline V gene has CDR1 GTSNPN and CDR2 SVGIG (reference sequence). This CDR3 contains 13 residues. The V segment lost 0 bases and the J segment 13 bases; nucleotides outside the gene matches: 11. The CDR3 sequence is CAWSVREVGGRYF. As DNA, the CDR3 is TGTGCCTGGAGTGTACGGGAGGTTGGGGGAAGGTACTTC.

This clonotype appeared a few times. The CDR3 DNA is TGTGCCAGCAGAGGTGGCAACCAAGAGACCCAGTACTTC. Translated: CASRGGNQETQYF. This chain links TRBV6-1 with TRBJ2-5, with D unclear. The CDR3 has 13 residues. Per the germline V gene, CDR1 is MNHNS and CDR2 is SASEGT. The V and J ends lost 6 bases and 0 bases respectively, with 8 bases between them.

Ten or more counts support this clonotype. The genes are TRBV6-1 and TRBJ2-1, with D possibly being TRBD1 or TRBD2 (5 bases each). V was pared by 7 bases and J by 7 bases, with 20 bases between. The V gene's germline CDR1 is MNHNS and CDR2 SASEGT. This CDR3 region has 15 residues. The chain's CDR3 is CASKRGEGVWNEQFF. For the CDR3, the DNA is TGTGCCAGCAAACGGGGCGAGGGCGTCTGGAATGAGCAGTTCTTC.

This clonotype was recorded at least ten times. The rearrangement joins TRBV2 to TRBJ1-4; D gene unclear. This CDR3 is 13 amino acids long. Trimming removed 8 bases at V and 8 bases at J, with 15 bases between. Per the germline V gene, CDR1 is SNHLY and CDR2 is FYNNEI. CDR3 bases: TGTGCCAGCTCCCCAAAGGGTAGGGAAAAACTGTTTTTT. Translation gives CASSPKGREKLFF.

Ten or more counts support this clonotype. The V and J genes are TRBV11-2 and TRBJ2-2, with 8 bases identical to TRBD1. V lost 5 bases to trimming and J lost 4 bases; unmatched junction nucleotides: 9. The CDR3 is 16 amino acids. Per germline, CDR1 SGHAT and CDR2 FQNNGV. As DNA, the CDR3 is TGTGCCAGCAGCCTCTTAAGGGACAGGATCACCGGGGAGCTGTTTTTT. This codes for CASSLLRDRITGELFF.